This T cell receptor (beta chain) comes out of a study of blood T cell repertoires in COVID-19. Profiling relied on immunoSEQ multiplex PCR, and the TCRdb table lists in-frame clones only, not all of them. Of fewer than 100,000 clones listed, approximately 88% are singletons. This CDR3 is 15 amino acids long. This clone was counted between two and nine times. The sample comprised peripheral blood. The chain combines TRBV21-1 with TRBJ1-6; TRBD1 is the table's D call and was not checked against the DNA. TRBV21-1 is a documented pseudogene. The receptor was isolated from a human donor in a cohort sampled during active COVID-19. CDR3 region: CASSAFRQGDSPLHF. CDR3 sequence (DNA): TGTGCCAGCAGCGCTTTCCGACAGGGGGATTCACCCCTCCACTTT.